This passage covers 3 T cell receptor beta chains from one sample sequenced in a study of T cell repertoires in cytomegalovirus infection. Each CDR3 protein is one row after TCRdb ran MiXCR on the reads. The table lists 650,000 to 900,000 distinct CDR3 sequences, around a third of them singletons, with 12% in the top ten. For these receptors, no antigen is known. The material was cultured CD8+ T cells from PBMCs, obtained from culture after CMV antigen stimulation. The origin of the receptors is a human donor in good health (CMV status not recorded). Some clones in this sample may be carry-over from other donors' samples.

The V and J genes are TRBV27 and TRBJ1-6; TRBD1 is a possible D gene (6 bases). Trimming took off 6 bases at V and 9 bases at J, with 15 bases between the two ends. The V gene's germline CDR1 is MNHEY and CDR2 SMNVEV (reference sequence). The CDR3 length is 14 residues. For the CDR3, the DNA is TGTGCCAGCAGCCTACAGGGTTTTGGTTCACCCCTCCACTTT. Translation gives CASSLQGFGSPLHF.

The chain is built from TRBV12-3 or TRBV12-4 and TRBJ2-5; no clear D gene. The CDR3 loop spans 13 amino acids. The V end was cut by 2 bases, the J end by 3 bases, with 7 bases between. This chain's CDR3 is CASSLSLEETQYF. CDR3 coding DNA: TGTGCCAGCAGTTTATCCCTCGAAGAGACCCAGTACTTC.

The genes are TRBV12-3 or TRBV12-4 and TRBJ2-2; a possible D gene is TRBD1 (5 bases). This CDR3 comprises 15 residues. Trimming pared 3 bases from V and 5 bases from J, leaving 13 bases between. The CDR3 DNA reads TGTGCCAGCAGTTTCATGGCAGGGTCAACCGGGGAGCTGTTTTTT. Protein product: CASSFMAGSTGELFF.